The 2 T cell receptor beta chains presented below share a single source sample, sequenced in a study of blood T cell repertoires in COVID-19. Produced via immunoSEQ multiplex PCR; TCRdb's table is partial and in-frame only. The repertoire holds 150,000 to 200,000 clones, with less than 85% as singletons. Sequenced sample: PBMCs or T cells enriched from blood (not recorded which). The receptors were gathered from a woman in her forties or fifties who had recovered from COVID-19.

The chain couples TRBV6-5 to TRBJ1-3, with TRBD1 as a possible D gene (6 bases). Per germline, CDR1 MNHEY and CDR2 SVGAGI. The CDR3 runs 14 residues. V was clipped by 6 bases and J by 6 bases, with 15 bases between them. In DNA form, the CDR3 reads TGTGCCAGCAGCCCCGGGGGGGGCGAAAACACCATATATTTT. This codes for CASSPGGGENTIYF.

The chain uses TRBV14 and TRBJ1-1, with D hard to call. The CDR3 has 12 amino acids. Germline assignment: CDR1 SGHDN and CDR2 FVKESK. The ends were cut back, 4 bases at V and 0 bases at J, with 3 bases in the middle. CDR3 DNA: TGTGCCAGCAGCCCTGTGAACACTGAAGCTTTCTTT. It specifies CASSPVNTEAFF. Full variable domain (remainder filled in from reference TRBV14 and TRBJ1-1): EAGVTQFPSHSVIEKGQTVTLRCDPISGHDNLYWYRRVMGKEIKFLLHFVKESKQDESGMPNNRFLAERTGGTYSTLKVQPAELEDSGVYFCASSPVNTEAFFGQGTRLTVV.